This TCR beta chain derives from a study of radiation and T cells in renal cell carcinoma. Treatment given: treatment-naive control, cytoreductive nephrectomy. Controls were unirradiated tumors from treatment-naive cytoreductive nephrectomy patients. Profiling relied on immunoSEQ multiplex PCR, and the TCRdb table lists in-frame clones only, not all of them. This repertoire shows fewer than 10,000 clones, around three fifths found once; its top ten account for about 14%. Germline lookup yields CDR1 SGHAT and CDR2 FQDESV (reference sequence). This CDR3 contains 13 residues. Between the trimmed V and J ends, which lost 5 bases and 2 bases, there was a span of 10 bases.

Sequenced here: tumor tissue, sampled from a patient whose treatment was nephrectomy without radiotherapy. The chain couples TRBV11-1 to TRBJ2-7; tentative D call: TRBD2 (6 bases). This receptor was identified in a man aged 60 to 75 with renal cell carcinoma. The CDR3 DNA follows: TGTGCCAGCAGCCCACCGGGGGCCTACGAGCAGTACTTC. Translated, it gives CASSPPGAYEQYF.